This TCR beta chain was retrieved from a study of blood T cell repertoires in COVID-19. Whole-study context: Material from acute and convalescent COVID-19 was sourced from the United States, Italy and Spain.

The CDR3 has 14 amino acids. CDR1 and CDR2 from the germline V gene are SGDLS and YYNGEE. Trimming cost V 0 bases and J 3 bases, with 8 bases left between them. Data came from immunoSEQ multiplex PCR; TCRdb stores just in-frame clones and leaves some out. The sample contains 130,000 to 150,000 clones, roughly 81% of which appear only once. This clone has a handful of counts. The receptor was derived from a human donor with acute or convalescent COVID-19. The donor label of this sample is uncertain. Source material: peripheral blood. The chain couples TRBV9 to TRBJ2-3; D perhaps matches TRBD2 (6 bases). The CDR3 sequence: CASSVVGGTDTQYF. The CDR3 nucleotides read TGTGCCAGCAGCGTAGTGGGGGGAACAGATACGCAGTATTTT.